Shown below are 26 T cell receptor beta chains from a single sample sequenced in a study of monozygotic twins with inflammatory bowel disease. TCRdb reprocessed the 5' RACE reads, with one entry per CDR3 protein and no DNA. The sample table sets out around 400,000 distinct CDR3 sequences. The sequenced material came from blood. The receptors were sampled from a human donor with ulcerative colitis or Crohn's disease, or a healthy co-twin of an affected twin (not recorded which).

V and J are TRBV7-8 and TRBJ2-7. In germline, CDR1 is SGHVS, CDR2 FQNEAQ. There are 12 residues in the CDR3. The CDR3 sequence is CASSLVLHEQYF. Drawing the rest from reference TRBV7-8 and TRBJ2-7, the complete variable domain is GAGVSQSPRYKVAKRGQDVALRCDPISGHVSLFWYQQALGQGPEFLTYFQNEAQLDKSGLPSDRFFAERPEGSVSTLKIQRTQQEDSAVYLCASSLVLHEQYFGPGTRLTVT.

The chain couples TRBV20-1 to TRBJ2-3. CDR1 DFQATT and CDR2 SNEGSKA come from the germline V gene (reference sequence). This CDR3 has 12 amino acids. CDR3 loop: CSARALTDTQYF.

The genes are TRBV20-1 and TRBJ2-1. Per germline, CDR1 DFQATT and CDR2 SNEGSKA (reference sequence). The length of the CDR3 is 18 residues. CDR3 in amino acids: CSARGSGRHKSSYNEQFF.

The CDR3 is CASSRGQTGSGANVLTF. The rearrangement joins TRBV4-3 to TRBJ2-6; the TRBD1 assignment by TCRdb is unverifiable without DNA. CDR3 length: 17 amino acids. Germline assignment: CDR1 LGHNA and CDR2 YSLEER.

The rearrangement uses TRBV5-4 and TRBJ1-1. Germline CDR1 SGHNT, CDR2 YYREEE (reference sequence). The CDR3 sequence is 14 residues long. This CDR3 reads CASSLEFANTEAFF.

This chain connects TRBV27 to TRBJ1-1; TCRdb gives TRBD1 as the D gene, but with no DNA this cannot be confirmed. Looked up from germline, CDR1 is MNHEY and CDR2 is SMNVEV (reference sequence). This CDR3 has 14 amino acids. This chain's CDR3 is CASSMPGFNTEAFF.

The rearrangement joins TRBV20-1 to TRBJ2-3; lacking DNA, the TRBD2 call made by TCRdb goes unchecked. CDR3 size: 15 residues. Germline CDR1 and CDR2: DFQATT and SNEGSKA (reference sequence). The CDR3 sequence is CSARDLSRGTDTQYF.

The chain links TRBV30 to TRBJ2-3; TCRdb picks TRBD2, but there is no DNA to check that call. Germline lookup yields CDR1 GTSNPN and CDR2 SVGIG (reference sequence). This CDR3 region has 13 residues. CDR3 protein: CAWSGGVADTQYF.

V is TRBV20-1 and J is TRBJ2-5. The CDR3 runs to 11 residues. The V gene's germline CDR1 is DFQATT and CDR2 SNEGSKA (reference sequence). The CDR3 protein is CSDMAEETQYF.

This chain joins TRBV6-5 and TRBJ1-2; TCRdb names TRBD1, which stays unverified in the absence of DNA. Germline lookup yields CDR1 MNHEY and CDR2 SVGAGI. There are 16 residues in the CDR3. CDR3 residues: CASSYPRDRVRDGYTF.

This chain uses TRBV20-1 with TRBJ2-7; TCRdb names TRBD2, which stays unverified in the absence of DNA. Germline loops: CDR1 DFQATT, CDR2 SNEGSKA (reference sequence). The CDR3 spans 15 residues. CDR3 sequence: CSATQLAGGTYEQYF.

V gene TRBV20-1 combines with J gene TRBJ2-1; without DNA, the TCRdb call of TRBD1 cannot be checked. The germline CDR1 and CDR2 sequences are DFQATT and SNEGSKA (reference sequence). The CDR3 consists of 13 residues. The CDR3: CSGTPPGNNEQFF.

The chain uses TRBV4-1 and TRBJ2-4; TCRdb proposes TRBD1, but this gene call is untestable without DNA. CDR3 length: 16 residues. The germline gives CDR1 MGHRA, CDR2 YSYEKL. This chain's CDR3 is CASSPPTRDSKNIQYF.

The gene calls are TRBV30 and TRBJ1-1. CDR3 length: 15 residues. Germline V gene sequence: CDR1 GTSNPN, CDR2 SVGIG (reference sequence). CDR3 region: CAWSVLGRRDTEAFF.

This sequence joins TRBV9 and TRBJ2-3; TCRdb's D call, TRBD2, is unchecked because there is no DNA. The germline CDR1 and CDR2 sequences are SGDLS and YYNGEE. The CDR3 extends over 16 amino acids. The CDR3 region is CASSVGANTRTDTQYF.

The chain couples TRBV5-4 to TRBJ2-5; lacking DNA, the TRBD2 call made by TCRdb goes unchecked. CDR3 length equals 17 residues. Germline loops: CDR1 SGHNT, CDR2 YYREEE (reference sequence). The CDR3 spells CASSFEGSGSVQETQYF.

This chain links TRBV7-2 with TRBJ2-5; without DNA, the TCRdb call of TRBD1 cannot be checked. The CDR3 spans 12 residues. In germline, CDR1 is SGHTA, CDR2 FQGNSA. The CDR3 sequence: CASSVRGETQYF.

V is TRBV5-4 and J is TRBJ2-1; absent DNA, TCRdb's TRBD2 call cannot be checked. The CDR3 loop spans 15 amino acids. The germline V gene encodes CDR1 SGHNT and CDR2 YYREEE (reference sequence). This chain's CDR3 is CASSSRWRDYNEQFF.

The chain carries TRBV2 and TRBJ2-2; TCRdb reports TRBD1, a call that lacks DNA to check it against. The germline V gene has CDR1 SNHLY and CDR2 FYNNEI. The CDR3 runs 16 residues. This CDR3 reads CASMGQGAPGAGELFF.

V gene TRBV29-1 combines with J gene TRBJ2-1; TCRdb's D call of TRBD1 is untestable without DNA. Germline V lookup: CDR1 SQVTM, CDR2 ANQGSEA. The CDR3 runs 11 residues. The CDR3 loop reads CSVQGVGEQFF.

This chain uses TRBV18 with TRBJ1-1; checking the TCRdb D call of TRBD1 is not possible without DNA. CDR3 size: 14 residues. Germline CDR1 KGHSH, CDR2 LQKENI. The CDR3 sequence: CASSRGQTNTEAFF.

The chain has TRBV4-2 and TRBJ1-2; TCRdb selects TRBD1, and the lack of DNA leaves this call unchecked. CDR3 length equals 15 residues. Germline values: CDR1 LGHNA, CDR2 YNFKEQ. The CDR3 loop reads CASSQEGQGVGGYTF.

This rearrangement joins TRBV20-1 to TRBJ2-5; TCRdb's assignment of TRBD1 cannot be checked, as there is no DNA. Looked up from germline, CDR1 is DFQATT and CDR2 is SNEGSKA (reference sequence). This CDR3 is built from 14 residues. The CDR3 sequence is CSASEDRGMETQYF.

The gene calls are TRBV11-2 and TRBJ2-7. This CDR3 is 13 amino acids long. Germline values: CDR1 SGHAT, CDR2 FQNNGV. CDR3 in amino acids: CASSLGSRYEQYF.

The chain links TRBV7-9 to TRBJ1-1. The germline V gene has CDR1 SEHNR and CDR2 FQNEAQ (reference sequence). The CDR3 runs to 16 residues. The CDR3 is CASSSRGGRENTEAFF.

This chain uses TRBV6-2 or TRBV6-3 with TRBJ2-5; the D call from TCRdb, TRBD1, cannot be confirmed without DNA. The length of the CDR3 is 17 residues. The germline V gene encodes CDR1 MNHEY and CDR2 SVGEGT. The chain's CDR3 is CASSYQISAGQHETQYF.